These 20 T cell receptor beta chains originate from one sample sequenced in a study of blood T cell repertoires in COVID-19. Repertoires were generated with immunoSEQ multiplex PCR, while TCRdb's copy carries only in-frame clones and drops some. Here the sample spans about 120,000 clones, approximately 77% being singletons. Material: peripheral blood. The source of these receptors is a human donor in a cohort sampled during active COVID-19.

This clone was detected only once. J is TRBJ2-1 and V is TRBV9, with 11 bases fitting TRBD2. The germline V gene encodes CDR1 SGDLS and CDR2 YYNGEE. J was trimmed by 9 bases and V by 2 bases; bases with no gene match: 7. The CDR3 has 15 residues. Here the CDR3 reads CASSVLAGGRGEQFF. CDR3 sequence (DNA): TGTGCCAGCAGCGTTCTAGCGGGGGGCCGAGGTGAGCAGTTCTTC.

The V call is TRBV5-4, the J call TRBJ2-7, with 11 bases lining up with TRBD1. Germline CDR1 and CDR2: SGHNT and YYREEE (reference sequence). The CDR3 contains 14 residues. Germline trimming cut 9 bases from V and 4 bases from J; bases unmatched to any gene: 9. CDR3: CATTSGTGGYEQYF. The DNA of the CDR3 is TGTGCCACCACATCCGGGACAGGGGGTTACGAGCAGTACTTC.

This clone has just a few counts. The CDR3: CASSLGRGRDGYTF. The CDR3 bases are TGCGCCAGCAGCTTGGGTCGGGGTAGGGATGGCTACACCTTC. This chain uses TRBV5-1 with TRBJ1-2; D call uncertain. The CDR3 length is 14 residues. Germline-derived CDR1 and CDR2 are SGHRS and YFSETQ. V was shortened by 0 bases and J by 6 bases, with 12 bases between the two germline ends.

The chain employs TRBV9 and TRBJ1-1; TRBD1 is a possible D gene (5 bases). CDR1 and CDR2 from the germline V gene are SGDLS and YYNGEE. V was cut by 2 bases and J by 2 bases, with 10 bases left in between. The CDR3 covers 14 residues. The CDR3 region is CASSVGGTNTEAFF. In DNA form, the CDR3 reads TGTGCCAGCAGCGTCGGAGGGACTAACACTGAAGCTTTCTTT.

This chain connects TRBV28 to TRBJ2-7; TRBD2 aligns across 10 bases. CDR1 is MDHEN and CDR2 is SYDVKM in the germline V gene. V was clipped by 7 bases and J by 4 bases; unmatched bases: 13. This CDR3 comprises 16 residues. The CDR3 DNA follows: TGTGCCAGCAATCACAAGGGGGCTAGCGGGAGATACGAGCAGTACTTC. This sequence encodes CASNHKGASGRYEQYF.

V usage is TRBV11-3 and J usage is TRBJ2-1, with 12 bases matching TRBD2. V dropped 5 bases and J dropped 5; count of bases not matched to a gene: 10. CDR1 and CDR2 (germline): SGHNT, YENEEA. This CDR3 spans 17 amino acids. The CDR3 loop reads CASSEGLAGVFDNEQFF. CDR3 DNA: TGTGCCAGCAGCGAGGGACTAGCGGGTGTATTTGACAATGAGCAGTTCTTC.

V gene TRBV10-1 combines with J gene TRBJ1-6; 10 nucleotides line up with TRBD1. Germline loops: CDR1 WNHNN, CDR2 SYGVQD (reference sequence). V was pared by 5 bases and J by 8 bases, with 15 bases of the junction left unmatched. The CDR3 length is 18 residues. The CDR3 sequence: CASSFPGRDRGEYSPLHF. DNA of the CDR3: TGCGCCAGCAGTTTCCCCGGACGGGACAGGGGAGAGTATTCACCCCTCCACTTT.

The rearrangement joins TRBV28 to TRBJ1-6; weak D call: TRBD1 (6 bases). Germline-derived CDR1 and CDR2 are MDHEN and SYDVKM. With 1 base removed from V and 2 bases from J, the gap between germline ends came to 21 bases. CDR3 length equals 20 residues. This chain's CDR3 is CASSLLGAAVKGAYNSPLHF. CDR3 nucleotide sequence: TGTGCCAGCAGTTTATTGGGGGCAGCGGTAAAGGGCGCCTATAATTCACCCCTCCACTTT.

DNA of the CDR3: TGTGCCAGCAGTTTAGGCGGCGGAAGCACAGATACGCAGTATTTT. Amino acids: CASSLGGGSTDTQYF. The chain links TRBV2 to TRBJ2-3; D call uncertain. CDR1 is SNHLY, CDR2 FYNNEI, per germline. The CDR3 sequence is 15 residues long. Trimming removed 5 bases at V and 0 bases at J, with 12 bases between.

This chain connects TRBV9 to TRBJ1-6; 10 nucleotides line up with TRBD1. V shed 3 bases, J shed 8 bases, and the junction held 8 bases outside the gene matches. Germline loops: CDR1 SGDLS, CDR2 YYNGEE. CDR3 length: 16 amino acids. CDR3 DNA: TGTGCCAGCAGCGCGACCGGGACAGGGGTATATTCACCCCTCCACTTT. It encodes CASSATGTGVYSPLHF.

The rearrangement joins TRBV23-1 to TRBJ2-7; 7 nucleotides match TRBD1. TRBV23-1 is flagged as an ORF with uncertain function. After removal of 5 bases from V and 2 bases from J, the junction contained 6 bases not matched to a gene. This CDR3 region has 14 residues. The CDR3, as DNA: TGCGCCAGCAGTTATAGACAGGGAGCCTACGAGCAGTACTTC. Translating gives CASSYRQGAYEQYF.

The chain recombines TRBV10-1 with TRBJ2-7, with a weak D call TRBD2 (5 bases). With 3 bases removed from V and 7 bases from J, the gap between germline ends came to 10 bases. The CDR3 spans 12 residues. Germline CDR1 reads WNHNN; CDR2 reads SYGVQD (reference sequence). The CDR3: CASSELVGEQYF. The DNA for the CDR3 is TGCGCCAGCAGTGAACTAGTTGGTGAGCAGTACTTC.

The chain couples TRBV28 to TRBJ1-2; D is undetermined. Per the germline V gene, CDR1 is MDHEN and CDR2 is SYDVKM. V was shortened by 5 bases and J by 8 bases, with 15 bases between the two germline ends. The CDR3 is 13 amino acids. CDR3 sequence reads: CASSITSERGYTF. The DNA for the CDR3 is TGTGCCAGCAGTATTACTAGCGAGCGCGGCTACACCTTC.

The chain uses TRBV28 and TRBJ1-5; weak D call: TRBD1 (5 bases). Per the germline V gene, CDR1 is MDHEN and CDR2 is SYDVKM. The length of the CDR3 is 16 residues. The V end lost 3 bases, the J end lost 2 bases, and 14 bases lay between the germline ends. CDR3 region: CASSLGGAGGNQPQHF. DNA of the CDR3: TGTGCCAGCAGTTTGGGAGGGGCTGGCGGCAATCAGCCCCAGCATTTT.

The sample holds a few counts of this clone. The chain is built from TRBV14 and TRBJ2-7, with 9 bases lining up with TRBD1. Germline trimming cut 3 bases from V and 3 bases from J; bases unmatched to any gene: 9. The germline V gene has CDR1 SGHDN and CDR2 FVKESK. The length of the CDR3 is 16 residues. The CDR3 is CASSQGTGQGNYEQYF. The DNA for the CDR3 is TGTGCCAGCAGCCAGGGTACGGGACAGGGAAACTACGAGCAGTACTTC.

V usage is TRBV7-9 and J usage is TRBJ1-2; the D gene is possibly TRBD1 (6 bases). Trimming shortened V by 8 bases and J by 2 bases, and 15 bases separated the two germline ends. Germline CDR1 reads SEHNR; CDR2 reads FQNEAQ (reference sequence). This CDR3 is 14 amino acids long. Here the CDR3 DNA reads TGTGCCAGCTCAACGTCGGGACAAAACTATGGCTACACCTTC. Translation: CASSTSGQNYGYTF.

The V and J genes are TRBV27 and TRBJ2-7; TRBD1 matches 8 bases. The J segment lost 4 bases and the V segment lost 4 bases, leaving 6 bases of the junction unmatched. Germline V gene data show CDR1 as MNHEY and CDR2 as SMNVEV (reference sequence). This CDR3 has 14 residues. The DNA of the CDR3 is TGTGCCAGCAGTTCCGGGACAGGTCCGTACGAGCAGTACTTC. Translating gives CASSSGTGPYEQYF.

V usage is TRBV28 and J usage is TRBJ2-7; 9 bases match TRBD1. CDR1 and CDR2 from the germline V gene are MDHEN and SYDVKM. CDR3 size: 16 residues. Trimming took 5 bases from V and 7 from J; bases not matched to a gene: 15. This CDR3 is CASSLRTGAGPGEQYF. The CDR3 DNA reads as TGTGCCAGCAGTCTGAGGACAGGGGCAGGTCCGGGGGAGCAGTACTTC.

This chain uses TRBV30 with TRBJ2-3; TRBD1 matches 7 bases. The trim removed 1 base at V and 3 bases at J, leaving 7 bases unmatched. The CDR3 is made up of 15 amino acids. Germline V gives CDR1 GTSNPN, CDR2 SVGIG (reference sequence). The CDR3 region is CAWSAIPGGTDTQYF. In DNA, the CDR3 is TGTGCCTGGAGTGCAATCCCAGGGGGAACAGATACGCAGTATTTT.

The rearrangement joins TRBV3-1 (or the pseudogene TRBV3-2) to TRBJ2-1, with TRBD1 matching 8 bases. V was clipped by 6 bases and J by 5 bases; unmatched bases: 9. The CDR3 extends over 15 amino acids. CDR1 and CDR2 (germline): LGHDT, YNNKEL (reference sequence). CDR3 DNA: TGTGCCAGCAGACCGGACAGGGTGGGCGACAATGAGCAGTTCTTC. Amino acid sequence: CASRPDRVGDNEQFF.